A single sample is the source of the 22 T cell receptor beta chains below, sequenced in a study of technical replicates of blood from several donors. Here immunoSEQ multiplex PCR was the method, and the copy in TCRdb shows in-frame clones only, minus some. The table shows tens of thousands of clones, with about 90% occurring only once. Sequences were obtained from PBMCs. These TCRs come from a human donor in good health. Some clones in this sample may be carry-over from other donors' samples.

The J gene is TRBJ2-3, the V gene TRBV5-4, with D maybe TRBD2 (5 bases). V lost 4 bases and J lost 1, with 16 bases in between. Germline CDR1 SGHNT, CDR2 YYREEE (reference sequence). There are 16 residues in the CDR3. CDR3 nucleotides: TGTGCCAGCAGCCGTGTTCCAGGACTTGGCACAGATACGCAGTATTTT. The encoded protein is CASSRVPGLGTDTQYF.

A single count supports this clone. The chain has TRBV9 and TRBJ2-1; 8 nucleotides line up with TRBD2. This CDR3 is 17 amino acids long. CDR1 is SGDLS and CDR2 is YYNGEE in the germline V gene. The V segment lost 3 bases and the J segment 6 bases; nucleotides outside the gene matches: 14. DNA of the CDR3: TGTGCCAGCAGCGACGCCATGGGACTAGGGAGGTCCAATGAGCAGTTCTTC. Its protein product is CASSDAMGLGRSNEQFF.

This sequence joins TRBV5-1 and TRBJ1-1, with no clear D. The germline V gene has CDR1 SGHRS and CDR2 YFSETQ. The CDR3 spans 14 residues. Trimming stripped 3 bases from V and 1 base from J, with 10 bases between. The CDR3 is CASSWSEGNTEAFF. The CDR3 DNA is TGCGCCAGCAGCTGGAGTGAGGGGAACACTGAAGCTTTCTTT.

The V and J genes are TRBV18 and TRBJ2-7; 8 nucleotides match TRBD2. This CDR3 region has 19 residues. In germline, CDR1 is KGHSH, CDR2 LQKENI. V lost 2 bases and J lost 1; bases outside the gene matches: 16. The CDR3: CASSPWGSGRTGISYEQYF. In nucleotides, the CDR3 is TGTGCCAGCTCACCATGGGGCAGCGGGAGAACCGGGATTTCCTACGAGCAGTACTTC.

The chain carries TRBV7-2 and TRBJ1-4; 7 nucleotides agree with TRBD1. CDR3 length: 14 amino acids. V dropped 1 base and J dropped 5; count of bases not matched to a gene: 1. Germline CDR1 SGHTA, CDR2 FQGNSA. CDR3 coding DNA: TGTGCCAGCAGCTTAGGGGACAGCAATGAAAAACTGTTTTTT. This translates into CASSLGDSNEKLFF.

This chain joins TRBV7-2 and TRBJ2-6, with unresolved D. Germline CDR1 SGHTA, CDR2 FQGNSA. Trimming took off 5 bases at V and 1 base at J, with 9 bases between the two ends. This CDR3 has 15 amino acids. DNA for the CDR3: TGTGCCAGCAGCCATAGAGATTCTGGGGCCAACGTCCTGACTTTC. Its protein product is CASSHRDSGANVLTF.

J is TRBJ1-5 and V is TRBV10-2; 8 bases match TRBD1. The length of the CDR3 is 16 residues. V dropped 2 bases and J dropped 4; count of bases not matched to a gene: 7. Per germline, CDR1 WSHSY and CDR2 SAAADI. The chain's CDR3 is CASSEVRGLGNQPQHF. The CDR3 region has the DNA TGCGCCAGCAGTGAGGTCAGGGGGCTCGGGAATCAGCCCCAGCATTTT.

The V gene is TRBV7-2, the J gene TRBJ2-5; 10 positions agree with TRBD1. CDR1 and CDR2 from the germline V gene are SGHTA and FQGNSA. With 3 bases clipped from V and 7 bases from J, the junction kept 5 bases outside the gene matches. CDR3 length: 14 amino acids. Written as DNA, the CDR3 is TGTGCCAGCAGCTTGACAGGGGGCGCGGGGACCCAGTACTTC. Translating gives CASSLTGGAGTQYF.

The chain recombines TRBV7-2 with TRBJ2-3, with TRBD1 identical over 10 bases. The CDR3 covers 14 residues. Germline assignment: CDR1 SGHTA and CDR2 FQGNSA. J was trimmed by 4 bases and V by 4 bases; bases with no gene match: 2. CDR3: CASSSDRGSDTQYF. CDR3 DNA sequence: TGTGCCAGCAGCTCGGACAGGGGGTCAGATACGCAGTATTTT.

This sequence joins TRBV19 and TRBJ1-1; D not certain. V was trimmed by 5 bases and J by 11 bases, leaving 12 bases between them. The CDR3 has 11 amino acids. Germline-derived CDR1 and CDR2 are LNHDA and SQIVND (reference sequence). CDR3 protein: CASSPGSGAFF. The CDR3 region has the DNA TGTGCCAGTAGTCCAGGTTCGGGGGCTTTCTTT.

The chain joins TRBV19 to TRBJ2-7; D might be TRBD1 (6 bases). The CDR3 totals 14 residues. Per the germline V gene, CDR1 is LNHDA and CDR2 is SQIVND (reference sequence). V dropped 6 bases and J dropped 2 bases, with 14 bases sitting between them. CDR3 sequence reads: CASSNRVFPYEQYF. In DNA, the CDR3 is TGTGCCAGTAGCAACAGGGTTTTCCCCTACGAGCAGTACTTC.

This chain connects TRBV4-3 to TRBJ2-1; 10 bases map to TRBD2. The germline V gene has CDR1 LGHNA and CDR2 YSLEER. Trimming at V came to 4 bases and at J to 3 bases, leaving 6 bases not matched to a gene. This CDR3 is 16 amino acids long. For the CDR3, the DNA is TGCGCCAGCAGCCCATTTAGCGGGGGGCACTACAATGAGCAGTTCTTC. Protein product: CASSPFSGGHYNEQFF.

The rearrangement joins TRBV7-2 to TRBJ2-5; 10 nucleotides match TRBD2. Trimming cost V 0 bases and J 5 bases; bases outside gene matches: 9. Germline CDR1 and CDR2: SGHTA and FQGNSA. The CDR3 has 17 residues. CDR3 region: CASSLAIGSGGAETQYF. CDR3 DNA sequence: TGTGCCAGCAGCTTAGCGATTGGAAGCGGGGGGGCGGAGACCCAGTACTTC.

The chain carries TRBV4-3 and TRBJ1-5; unclear D gene. Trimming stripped 1 base from V and 6 bases from J, with 10 bases between. Germline values: CDR1 LGHNA, CDR2 YSLEER. This CDR3 comprises 14 residues. The CDR3 nucleotides are TGCGCCAGCAGCCAAGCCACGGTTGGTCAGCCCCAGCATTTT. Encoded protein: CASSQATVGQPQHF.

The chain uses TRBV2 and TRBJ2-3; D is uncertain. The CDR3 covers 14 residues. The V and J ends lost 3 bases and 1 base respectively, with 8 bases between them. The germline V gene encodes CDR1 SNHLY and CDR2 FYNNEI. CDR3: CASSELDGTDTQYF. CDR3 bases: TGTGCCAGCAGTGAGCTAGACGGCACAGATACGCAGTATTTT.

V and J are TRBV7-2 and TRBJ1-1; D remains unclear. The CDR3 extends over 14 amino acids. The germline V gene has CDR1 SGHTA and CDR2 FQGNSA. Trimming took off 6 bases at V and 1 base at J, with 12 bases between the two ends. The CDR3 spells CASRSAARNTEAFF. Written as DNA, the CDR3 is TGTGCCAGCAGGTCGGCAGCGAGGAACACTGAAGCTTTCTTT.

The V gene is TRBV7-2, the J gene TRBJ2-4, with TRBD2 identical over 7 bases. The germline V gene has CDR1 SGHTA and CDR2 FQGNSA. The CDR3 spans 14 residues. Trimming took 6 bases from V and 11 from J; bases not matched to a gene: 13. CDR3: CASRYEGRENVQYF. CDR3 nucleotides: TGTGCCAGCAGGTACGAAGGGCGGGAGAATGTTCAGTACTTC.

The J gene is TRBJ2-7, the V gene TRBV30, with 7 bases identical to TRBD2. The CDR3 has 12 residues. The germline CDR1 and CDR2 sequences are GTSNPN and SVGIG (reference sequence). V was clipped by 8 bases and J by 5 bases; unmatched bases: 9. The chain's CDR3 is CAGSSGGDEQYF. As DNA, the CDR3 is TGTGCCGGTTCTAGCGGAGGGGACGAGCAGTACTTC.

The chain recombines TRBV6-1 with TRBJ2-1, with 13 bases aligning to TRBD2. After removal of 4 bases from V and 0 bases from J, the junction contained 6 bases not matched to a gene. From germline, CDR1 is MNHNS and CDR2 SASEGT. This CDR3 is 18 amino acids long. The CDR3 nucleotides read TGTGCCAGCAGTGGTACCGGGACTAGCGGGAACTCCTACAATGAGCAGTTCTTC. This codes for CASSGTGTSGNSYNEQFF.

This clone has only one observation. The chain recombines TRBV7-6 with TRBJ2-2; 9 nucleotides line up with TRBD2. J was trimmed by 2 bases and V by 1 base; bases with no gene match: 2. The CDR3 loop spans 16 amino acids. Germline lookup yields CDR1 SGHVS and CDR2 FNYEAQ. CDR3 in DNA: TGTGCCAGCAGCTTAGGGCTAGCGGGAAACACCGGGGAGCTGTTTTTT. This translates into CASSLGLAGNTGELFF.

The V call is TRBV18, the J call TRBJ2-7; TRBD1 matches 9 bases. CDR3 length equals 15 residues. Trimming cost V 1 base and J 3 bases; bases outside gene matches: 4. In germline, CDR1 is KGHSH, CDR2 LQKENI. CDR3 coding DNA: TGTGCCAGCTCACCACTCGCGACAGGGGGCTACGAGCAGTACTTC. It translates to CASSPLATGGYEQYF.

The genes are TRBV11-2 and TRBJ2-1, with 9 bases lining up with TRBD1. The CDR3 has 17 amino acids. Germline CDR1 and CDR2: SGHAT and FQNNGV. Trimming removed 6 bases from V and 2 bases from J; junction bases left unmatched: 11. CDR3 bases: TGTGCCAGCAGGACAGGGGGGGGCCTGACCCCCTACAATGAGCAGTTCTTC. Translation: CASRTGGGLTPYNEQFF.